The T cell receptor beta chain under discussion was sequenced for a study of CD8 T cells in ankylosing spondylitis. Quantitative 5'-RACE with molecular barcodes produced the TCR beta libraries. TCRdb fed the 5' RACE reads into MiXCR, producing one record per CDR3 protein. The sample holds 500,000 to 550,000 distinct CDR3 sequences, 10% to 15% seen once. CDR1 is SGHVS, CDR2 FNYEAQ, per germline. The CDR3 runs to 15 residues. V trimming: 5 bases; J trimming: 4 bases; junction bases outside the gene matches: 7. This clonotype came up a few times. Its antigen is unidentified. Study-wide results and limits: A TCR beta motif of under 10 highly homologous variants appeared characteristic of ankylosing spondylitis blood. Disease-associated clonotypes exhibited CD8+ identity and were relatively infrequent in peripheral blood.

V is TRBV7-6 and J is TRBJ2-3; 9 positions match TRBD2. The source material was blood, either unsorted or a sorted T cell fraction (not recorded which). The clonotype was recovered from a male donor with ankylosing spondylitis. In DNA form, the CDR3 reads TGTGCCAGCAGCAATAGCGGGAGTGGATCAGATACGCAGTATTTT. Protein: CASSNSGSGSDTQYF.